These T cell receptor beta chains were read from a single sample in a study of Tregs in tolerant kidney transplant recipients. The antigens for these receptors are not known. Some clones are missing from TCRdb's copy, which holds only in-frame ones; the method was immunoSEQ multiplex PCR. The table lists 6,000 or so clones, around 91% of them singletons. The sample consisted of Tregs from blood cultured with allogeneic cells, taken before the transplant. Source of these receptors: a human patient who received a combined kidney and bone marrow transplant. The CDR3 runs from the conserved cysteine through the conserved F or W. Fields, in order: J gene, D gene, V gene, clone size, CDR3 DNA, CDR3 protein. The D gene is left open where the match is weak. Size is stated for part of the rows, as once, few or many counts, or as a class when the clone is expanded.

j_call: TRBJ1-2
d_call: -
v_call: TRBV7-6
clone_size: -
cdr3_nt: TGTGCCAGCAGCTTAGGGTTGGGAAGGAGCTACACCTTC
cdr3_aa: CASSLGLGRSYTF

j_call: TRBJ1-5
d_call: -
v_call: TRBV19
clone_size: -
cdr3_nt: TGTGCCAGTAGTACCCCCCCCGGGGTCTATAGCAATCAGCCCCAGCATTTT
cdr3_aa: CASSTPPGVYSNQPQHF

j_call: TRBJ2-5
d_call: TRBD2
v_call: TRBV7-9
clone_size: -
cdr3_nt: TGTGCCAGCAGCTTATATGTAAGCGGGGGAGAGACCCAGTACTTC
cdr3_aa: CASSLYVSGGETQYF

j_call: TRBJ2-3
d_call: TRBD2
v_call: TRBV29-1
clone_size: -
cdr3_nt: TGCAGCGTTGGTAGAGCGGGGTATACAGATACGCAGTATTTT
cdr3_aa: CSVGRAGYTDTQYF

j_call: TRBJ1-2
d_call: -
v_call: TRBV5-4
clone_size: -
cdr3_nt: TGTGCCAGCAGCTTGGGGGAGGGACGGGGCTATGGCTACACCTTC
cdr3_aa: CASSLGEGRGYGYTF

j_call: TRBJ2-3
d_call: TRBD2
v_call: TRBV2
clone_size: -
cdr3_nt: TGTGCCAGCAGCCCCTCCTCTGGCGGGGGGGCGAAAGATACGCAGTATTTT
cdr3_aa: CASSPSSGGGAKDTQYF

j_call: TRBJ1-1
d_call: -
v_call: TRBV7-9
clone_size: -
cdr3_nt: TGTGCCAGCAGCTTAGCGACGGGCCTAATCGGCACTGAAGCTTTCTTT
cdr3_aa: CASSLATGLIGTEAFF

j_call: TRBJ2-4
d_call: -
v_call: TRBV5-1
clone_size: -
cdr3_nt: TGCGCCAGCAGCTTGGGGGTAGCCGGGTCCTTCAAAAACATTCAGTACTTC
cdr3_aa: CASSLGVAGSFKNIQYF

j_call: TRBJ2-7
d_call: TRBD2
v_call: TRBV5-1
clone_size: -
cdr3_nt: TGCGCCAGCAGCTTGGCCGGGGGGTCGAGCTCCTACGAGCAGTACTTC
cdr3_aa: CASSLAGGSSSYEQYF

j_call: TRBJ2-2
d_call: -
v_call: TRBV7-2
clone_size: -
cdr3_nt: TGTGCCAGCAGCGCTCGGACTTACCCGAACACCGGGGAGCTGTTTTTT
cdr3_aa: CASSARTYPNTGELFF

j_call: TRBJ2-4
d_call: -
v_call: TRBV19
clone_size: -
cdr3_nt: TGTGCCAGTAGTAGGGGGGATCTAGCCAAAAACATTCAGTACTTC
cdr3_aa: CASSRGDLAKNIQYF

j_call: TRBJ2-1
d_call: -
v_call: TRBV9
clone_size: -
cdr3_nt: TGTGCCAGCAGCAAGGGGTTGGGAGAGCAGTTCTTC
cdr3_aa: CASSKGLGEQFF

j_call: TRBJ2-5
d_call: TRBD2
v_call: TRBV18
clone_size: -
cdr3_nt: TGTGCCAGCTCACCCCTCAGAGCGGGATCCCAGGGGACCCAGTACTTC
cdr3_aa: CASSPLRAGSQGTQYF

j_call: TRBJ2-7
d_call: -
v_call: TRBV6-1
clone_size: -
cdr3_nt: TGTGCCAGCGCCCGGACCTCCTCCTACGAGCAGTACTTC
cdr3_aa: CASARTSSYEQYF

j_call: TRBJ1-1
d_call: TRBD1
v_call: TRBV27
clone_size: -
cdr3_nt: TGTGCCAGCAGTATCAGACAGGGATTGATGAACACTGAAGCTTTCTTT
cdr3_aa: CASSIRQGLMNTEAFF

j_call: TRBJ1-1
d_call: -
v_call: TRBV5-4
clone_size: -
cdr3_nt: TGTGCCAGCAGCTTGGCCCCCCCGCGGACGACTGAAGCTTTCTTT
cdr3_aa: CASSLAPPRTTEAFF

j_call: TRBJ2-1
d_call: TRBD2
v_call: TRBV10-1
clone_size: -
cdr3_nt: TGCGCCAGCAGTCCCACAAATCATTCCAGGGCTAGCGGGAACTATTTGCAGTTCTTC
cdr3_aa: CASSPTNHSRASGNYLQFF

j_call: TRBJ1-2
d_call: TRBD1
v_call: TRBV19
clone_size: -
cdr3_nt: TGTGCCAGTAGTATAGTCCTCGGGGACAGGGAGGGCTACACCTTC
cdr3_aa: CASSIVLGDREGYTF

j_call: TRBJ1-1
d_call: TRBD1
v_call: TRBV18
clone_size: -
cdr3_nt: TGTGCCAGCTCACCACGAGCAGGGGGCGCGTTCTACACTGAAGCTTTCTTT
cdr3_aa: CASSPRAGGAFYTEAFF

j_call: TRBJ2-1
d_call: TRBD1
v_call: TRBV2
clone_size: once
cdr3_nt: TGTGCCAGCGGACAGGGCTTTGAGCAGTTCTTC
cdr3_aa: CASGQGFEQFF

j_call: TRBJ2-2
d_call: -
v_call: TRBV5-1
clone_size: -
cdr3_nt: TGCGCCAGCAGAGGCAGGGTAGCCGGGGAGCTGTTTTTT
cdr3_aa: CASRGRVAGELFF

j_call: TRBJ1-2
d_call: TRBD1
v_call: TRBV6-6
clone_size: few
cdr3_nt: TGTGCCAGCAGCTTACAGGGGGAGGGCTATGGCTACACCTTC
cdr3_aa: CASSLQGEGYGYTF

j_call: TRBJ2-5
d_call: -
v_call: TRBV5-1
clone_size: -
cdr3_nt: TGCGCCAGCAGCTTGGCCCCGAGTCCATCGGAGACCCAGTACTTC
cdr3_aa: CASSLAPSPSETQYF

j_call: TRBJ2-7
d_call: -
v_call: TRBV7-2
clone_size: -
cdr3_nt: TGTGCCAGCAGCCCCGGATCGGTCTACGAGCAGTACTTC
cdr3_aa: CASSPGSVYEQYF

j_call: TRBJ2-7
d_call: TRBD2
v_call: TRBV2
clone_size: -
cdr3_nt: TGTGCCAGCAACTCAGCGGGGACGCGTGAGCAGTACTTC
cdr3_aa: CASNSAGTREQYF

j_call: TRBJ1-2
d_call: -
v_call: TRBV4-2
clone_size: -
cdr3_nt: TGTGCCAGCAGCCAAGATGTCAACTATGGCTACACCTTC
cdr3_aa: CASSQDVNYGYTF

j_call: TRBJ2-5
d_call: -
v_call: TRBV18
clone_size: -
cdr3_nt: TGTGCCAGCTCACCAGTCTCTGAAGGTCCCTTGGGGCAGTACTTC
cdr3_aa: CASSPVSEGPLGQYF

j_call: TRBJ2-5
d_call: -
v_call: TRBV2
clone_size: -
cdr3_nt: TGTGCCAGCACCCGCCAGCGCCCTCTCCACTTC
cdr3_aa: CASTRQRPLHF

j_call: TRBJ2-3
d_call: -
v_call: TRBV5-4
clone_size: few
cdr3_nt: TGTGCCAGCAGCTTGGGACTGATTAGCACAGATACGCAGTATTTT
cdr3_aa: CASSLGLISTDTQYF

j_call: TRBJ2-7
d_call: -
v_call: TRBV28
clone_size: -
cdr3_nt: TGTGCCAGCAGTTCCGGGACTTACCACTACGAGCAGTACTTC
cdr3_aa: CASSSGTYHYEQYF

j_call: TRBJ2-7
d_call: TRBD1
v_call: TRBV4-2
clone_size: -
cdr3_nt: TGTGCCAGCAGCCAAGTGGGACAGATCTACGAGCAGTACTTC
cdr3_aa: CASSQVGQIYEQYF

j_call: TRBJ2-5
d_call: -
v_call: TRBV7-8
clone_size: -
cdr3_nt: TGTGCCAGCAGCTTAGATCGGGAGACCCAGTACTTC
cdr3_aa: CASSLDRETQYF

j_call: TRBJ2-3
d_call: TRBD2
v_call: TRBV5-6
clone_size: -
cdr3_nt: TGTGCCAGCAGCTCCTTAGCGGGAGGTGTGGCAGATACGCAGTATTTT
cdr3_aa: CASSSLAGGVADTQYF

j_call: TRBJ2-5
d_call: TRBD1
v_call: TRBV7-9
clone_size: -
cdr3_nt: TGTGCCAGCAGCTTAGGCCAGGGGGCCCCCGGATGGACCCAGTACTTC
cdr3_aa: CASSLGQGAPGWTQYF

j_call: TRBJ1-2
d_call: -
v_call: TRBV6-5
clone_size: -
cdr3_nt: TGTGCCACGGGGATTGGCTATGGCTACACCTTC
cdr3_aa: CATGIGYGYTF

j_call: TRBJ2-5
d_call: TRBD1
v_call: TRBV2
clone_size: -
cdr3_nt: TGTGCCAGCAGTGAAATGGGACAGCCAACGGAGACCCAGTACTTC
cdr3_aa: CASSEMGQPTETQYF

j_call: TRBJ1-1
d_call: -
v_call: TRBV10-2
clone_size: -
cdr3_nt: TGCGCCAGCACCTCTCCGACAGGACCATATGAAGCTTTCTTT
cdr3_aa: CASTSPTGPYEAFF

j_call: TRBJ1-1
d_call: -
v_call: TRBV7-2
clone_size: -
cdr3_nt: TGTGCCAGCAGCTTAGTAGGGGCTGACACTGAAGCTTTCTTT
cdr3_aa: CASSLVGADTEAFF

j_call: TRBJ1-1
d_call: -
v_call: TRBV5-1
clone_size: once
cdr3_nt: TGCGCCAGCAGCCGGGGGGACACTGAAGCTTTCTTT
cdr3_aa: CASSRGDTEAFF

j_call: TRBJ2-1
d_call: -
v_call: TRBV6-5
clone_size: -
cdr3_nt: TGTGCCAGCAGTCGGGGAGGGACAAACTACAATGAGCAGTTCTTC
cdr3_aa: CASSRGGTNYNEQFF